A selection of T cell receptor beta chains follows, all from one sample in a study of neoadjuvant anti-PD-1 for oral cavity cancer. Generated by immunoSEQ multiplex PCR, the TCRdb table keeps only in-frame clones and is missing some. The table records over 9,000 clones, about 66% of them present only once. The sequencing used PBMCs, collected after nivolumab (anti-PD-1) treatment. These receptors originate from a person aged 35 to 85 with oral cavity squamous cell carcinoma. CDR3s leave out the opening cysteine and the closing phenylalanine or tryptophan.

j_call v_call cdr3_length cdr3_aa
TRBJ2-7 TRBV5-6 10 ASSATDYEQY
TRBJ2-5 TRBV28 11 ASSSGVVETQY
TRBJ1-3 TRBV2 11 ASSDGRTSTIY
TRBJ2-3 TRBV6-1 14 ASSETIAGGTDTQY
TRBJ1-2 TRBV2 12 ASSPETLNYGYT
TRBJ2-5 TRBV15 13 ATSTGQGREETQY
TRBJ1-6 TRBV27 8 ATRDSPLH
TRBJ1-1 TRBV7-2 10 ASSPSRGSAF
TRBJ1-6 TRBV5-6 16 ASSLAQGVRSYNSPLH
TRBJ2-2 TRBV28 9 ASNRVGELF
TRBJ2-5 TRBV14 13 ASSRDLAGRKTQY
TRBJ2-3 TRBV5-6 14 ASSLGGGNRWDTQY
TRBJ1-4 TRBV7-9 13 ASSRPGTFNEKLF
TRBJ2-1 TRBV6-4 14 ASSVQGRSSYNEQF
TRBJ1-3 TRBV11-2 13 ASSWGVDSGNTIY
TRBJ2-2 TRBV6-1 11 AMQDGYTGELF
TRBJ1-6 TRBV27 14 ASSLTIGDNGSPLH
TRBJ1-2 TRBV7-9 11 ASSPERGSGYT
TRBJ2-6 TRBV6-4 14 ASSRDGDSGANVLT
TRBJ1-2 TRBV5-1 10 ASSLTDYGYT
TRBJ2-1 TRBV2 11 ASSEDIWDEQF
TRBJ2-5 TRBV25-1 12 ASSRVGLQETQY